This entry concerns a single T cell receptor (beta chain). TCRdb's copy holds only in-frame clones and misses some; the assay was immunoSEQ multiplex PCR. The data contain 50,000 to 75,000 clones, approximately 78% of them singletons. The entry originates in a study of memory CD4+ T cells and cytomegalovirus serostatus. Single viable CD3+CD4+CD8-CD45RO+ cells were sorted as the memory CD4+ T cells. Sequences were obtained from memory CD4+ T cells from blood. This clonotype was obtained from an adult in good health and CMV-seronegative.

The CDR3 DNA reads TGTGCCGCCTTCGCCCTGTCCAGGAGAACGAATGAAAAACTGTTTTTT. Protein sequence: CAAFALSRRTNEKLFF. The chain recombines TRBV6-6 with TRBJ1-4; D remains unclear. This CDR3 comprises 16 residues. Deletions cut 11 bases from V and 5 bases from J, with 24 bases between. The V gene's germline CDR1 is MNHNY and CDR2 SVGAGI (reference sequence).